This T cell receptor (beta chain) was found in a study of metastatic and nonmetastatic thyroid tumors. Via MiXCR, TCRdb re-called the PCR reads. The data show fewer than 40,000 clones, approximately 31% seen once. Until they underwent thyroid surgery, no patient had received any treatment. This clone has a handful of counts. CDR3 size: 15 residues. Trimming removed 10 bases from V and 3 bases from J; junction bases left unmatched: 12. The sequencing input was blood. The gene calls are TRBV12-3 or TRBV12-4 and TRBJ2-1; the match to TRBD2 covers 7 bases. The receptor comes from a female donor with papillary thyroid cancer or a benign thyroid nodule (not recorded which). Some clones in this sample may be carry-over from other donors' samples. CDR3 sequence: CAITRLAVNYNEQFF. The DNA of the CDR3 is TGTGCCATCACTCGGCTAGCGGTGAACTACAATGAGCAGTTCTTC.